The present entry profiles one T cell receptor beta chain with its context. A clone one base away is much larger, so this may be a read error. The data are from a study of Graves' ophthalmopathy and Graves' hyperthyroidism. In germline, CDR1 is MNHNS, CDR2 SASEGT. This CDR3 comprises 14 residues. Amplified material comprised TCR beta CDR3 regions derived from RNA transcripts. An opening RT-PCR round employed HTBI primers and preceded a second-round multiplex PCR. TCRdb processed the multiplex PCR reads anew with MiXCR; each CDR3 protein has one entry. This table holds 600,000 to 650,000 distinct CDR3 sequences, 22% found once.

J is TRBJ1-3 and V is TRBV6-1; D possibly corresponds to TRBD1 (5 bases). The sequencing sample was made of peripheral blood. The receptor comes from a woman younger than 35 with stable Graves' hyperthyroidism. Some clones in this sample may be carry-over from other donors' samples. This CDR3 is CVSKGSGAGNTIYF. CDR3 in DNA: TGTGTCAGCAAGGGGTCAGGTGCTGGAAACACCATATATTTT.